This TCR beta chain was recovered during a study of T-cell reconstitution after alpha-beta-depleted transplantation in children. Notes on the study in general: As was reported, about two months after transplant, alpha-beta T cells came from several hundred expanded graft clones. Day-60 TCRbeta diversity that was high in some patients was derived from surviving recipient T cells and thymic progenitors. T-cell numbers and diversity one year post-transplant derived largely from freshly generated T cells.

To note about this clonotype: The antigen is undetermined.

TCRbeta library preparation incorporated unique molecular identifiers. Each CDR3 protein gets one entry after TCRdb re-called the PCR reads with MiXCR. The table includes 400,000 to 550,000 distinct CDR3 sequences, 10% to 13% detected once. The CDR3 contains 16 residues. CDR1 is SGHRS and CDR2 is YFSETQ in the germline V gene. V shed 0 bases and J 4 bases; nucleotides not matched to a gene: 8. The starting material was PBMCs, obtained before TCRalphabeta/CD19-depleted stem cell transplant. The chain is built from TRBV5-1 and TRBJ2-7; 9 bases agree with TRBD2. The clonotype was recovered from a child aged 2 to 15 with inherited bone marrow failure, due to receive a stem cell transplant. CDR3 DNA: TGCGCCAGCAGCTTGGGAACTAGCGGGCCATTTTACGAGCAGTACTTC. Protein sequence: CASSLGTSGPFYEQYF.